Below, 10 T cell receptor beta chains from the same sample are listed, as sequenced in a study of blood T cell repertoires in COVID-19. Repertoires were generated with immunoSEQ multiplex PCR, while TCRdb's copy carries only in-frame clones and drops some. This table holds some 120,000 clones, roughly 79% found once. The material sequenced was peripheral blood. These receptors all come from a man between 65 and 85 years old with active or convalescent COVID-19.

The chain carries TRBV11-1 and TRBJ2-7; 8 bases line up with TRBD1. Germline V gene lookup returns CDR1 SGHAT and CDR2 FQDESV (reference sequence). J gave up 5 bases and V 4 bases, and 10 bases lay outside the gene matches. The CDR3 has 15 residues. CDR3 DNA sequence: TGTGCCAGCAGCTCAACTGGACAGGGTTTAGACGAGCAGTACTTC. It translates to CASSSTGQGLDEQYF.

This clone was counted once. The chain couples TRBV7-6 to TRBJ2-1; 7 bases fit TRBD1. This CDR3 contains 15 residues. Germline-derived CDR1 and CDR2 are SGHVS and FNYEAQ. The V and J ends lost 3 bases and 0 bases, in that order; junction bases with no gene match: 2. The CDR3 spells CASSFGTDSYNEQFF. The CDR3 DNA follows: TGTGCCAGCAGCTTCGGGACAGACTCCTACAATGAGCAGTTCTTC. Together with reference TRBV7-6 and TRBJ2-1, the CDR3 gives the full variable domain: GAGVSQSPRYKVTKRGQDVALRCDPISGHVSLYWYRQALGQGPEFLTYFNYEAQQDKSGLPNDRFSAERPEGSISTLTIQRTEQRDSAMYRCASSFGTDSYNEQFFGPGTRLTVL.

This chain connects TRBV29-1 to TRBJ1-2, with D possibly being TRBD1 (5 bases). The germline gives CDR1 SQVTM, CDR2 ANQGSEA. The CDR3 covers 15 residues. V was cut by 4 bases and J by 0 bases, with 15 bases left in between. CDR3 sequence reads: CSVAVGQASNYGYTF. CDR3 nucleotides: TGCAGCGTTGCGGTGGGGCAGGCTTCTAACTATGGCTACACCTTC.

The CDR3 bases are TGCAGTGCTAGTGAGGGGCTCAACTATGGCTACACCTTC. Residues: CSASEGLNYGYTF. J is TRBJ1-2 and V is TRBV20-1; D may be TRBD1 (5 bases). The germline CDR1 and CDR2 sequences are DFQATT and SNEGSKA (reference sequence). The length of the CDR3 is 13 residues. Trimming took off 3 bases at V and 2 bases at J, with 10 bases between the two ends.

The chain couples TRBV18 to TRBJ1-5; tentatively, D is TRBD1 (6 bases). CDR3 size: 13 residues. Germline CDR1 is KGHSH and CDR2 is LQKENI. Trimming removed 6 bases from V and 8 bases from J, with 14 bases in between. The CDR3 spells CASSQGTMEPQHF. In nucleotides, the CDR3 is TGTGCCAGCTCGCAGGGGACCATGGAGCCCCAGCATTTT.

The chain recombines TRBV9 with TRBJ2-1, with D unresolved. The CDR3 is 12 amino acids. Germline CDR1 and CDR2: SGDLS and YYNGEE. V lost 2 bases to trimming and J lost 5 bases, with 5 bases between them. In DNA, the CDR3 is TGTGCCAGCAGCGTTTCGGACAATGAGCAGTTCTTC. Translated: CASSVSDNEQFF.

CDR3 DNA sequence: TGTGCCAGCACTCCAATCGGGGGAGGGAATGAAAAACTGTTTTTT. Protein product: CASTPIGGGNEKLFF. This rearrangement joins TRBV7-9 to TRBJ1-4; possibly TRBD1 for D (5 bases). The germline V gene encodes CDR1 SEHNR and CDR2 FQNEAQ (reference sequence). Between the trimmed V and J ends, which lost 7 bases and 5 bases, there was a span of 17 bases. The CDR3 consists of 15 residues. The variable domain in full, completed from reference TRBV7-9 and TRBJ1-4, reads DTGVSQNPRHKITKRGQNVTFRCDPISEHNRLYWYRQTLGQGPEFLTYFQNEAQLEKSRLLSDRFSAERPKGSFSTLEIQRTEQGDSAMYLCASTPIGGGNEKLFFGSGTQLSVL.

The chain couples TRBV18 to TRBJ1-2; D gene ambiguous. Per germline, CDR1 KGHSH and CDR2 LQKENI. V was trimmed by 3 bases and J by 8 bases, leaving 10 bases between them. The CDR3 contains 12 residues. CDR3 in DNA: TGTGCCAGCTCACCGTACGGTCGGGGCTACACCTTC. It translates to CASSPYGRGYTF. Full variable domain (missing parts from reference TRBV18 and TRBJ1-2): NAGVMQNPRHLVRRRGQEARLRCSPMKGHSHVYWYRQLPEEGLKFMVYLQKENIIDESGMPKERFSAEFPKEGPSILRIQQVVRGDSAAYFCASSPYGRGYTFGSGTRLTVV.

This rearrangement joins TRBV7-9 to TRBJ1-6; D perhaps matches TRBD1 (6 bases). The CDR3 contains 14 residues. Trimming stripped 6 bases from V and 6 bases from J, with 12 bases between. In germline, CDR1 is SEHNR, CDR2 FQNEAQ (reference sequence). CDR3 sequence: CASRATGVNSPLHF. Written as DNA, the CDR3 is TGTGCCAGCAGAGCGACAGGTGTTAATTCACCCCTCCACTTT.

The J gene is TRBJ2-6, the V gene TRBV4-3, with unresolved D. The CDR3 is 15 residues long. The germline gives CDR1 LGHNA, CDR2 YSLEER. V dropped 3 bases and J dropped 0 bases, with 6 bases sitting between them. CDR3 protein: CASSHQNSGANVLTF. The CDR3 coding sequence is TGCGCCAGCAGCCACCAGAACTCTGGGGCCAACGTCCTGACTTTC.